This T cell receptor (beta chain) was sequenced for a study of T cell repertoires in cytomegalovirus infection. Across the whole study: Indications came from public TCR beta signatures; they pointed to CMV infection and to a matching HLA type. Findings and caveats of the study: The ex vivo response was dominated by HLA-C-restricted CMV-specific TCR beta clonotypes. Cumulative public TCR beta family frequency identified CMV carriers with the relevant HLA.

From the reads, TCRdb called clonotypes with MiXCR, one entry per CDR3 protein. Of roughly 280,000 distinct CDR3 sequences listed, roughly 15% are singletons. This clonotype was recorded many times. The target antigen is unknown. The V end was cut by 4 bases, the J end by 3 bases, with 8 bases between. Per the germline V gene, CDR1 is LNHDA and CDR2 is SQIVND (reference sequence). This CDR3 has 13 amino acids. The chain uses TRBV19 and TRBJ2-3, with D tentatively TRBD1 (5 bases). This receptor was obtained from a human donor in good health (CMV status not recorded). Some clones in this sample may be carry-over from other donors' samples. The sequencing sample was made of PBMCs. CDR3 nucleotide sequence: TGTGCCAGTAGTACCCGACAGACAGATACGCAGTATTTT. Translated: CASSTRQTDTQYF. Variable domain in full (rest from reference TRBV19 and TRBJ2-3): DGGITQSPKYLFRKEGQNVTLSCEQNLNHDAMYWYRQDPGQGLRLIYYSQIVNDFQKGDIAEGYSVSREKKESFPLTVTSAQKNPTAFYLCASSTRQTDTQYFGPGTRLTVL.